The 3 T cell receptor beta chains presented below share a single source sample, sequenced in a study of OX40 agonist ivuxolimab in advanced cancers. Assay used: immunoSEQ multiplex PCR; TCRdb lists only in-frame clones, some missing. There are tens of thousands of clones in the sample; roughly 79% occur only once, and about 19% lies in the top ten. The sequencing here drew on CD4+ or CD8+ T cells sorted from blood, taken in a trial of the OX40 agonist ivuxolimab. The receptors stem from an adult with an advanced solid tumor such as melanoma, head and neck, liver or kidney cancer.

The CDR3 is CASSPPGQRREKLFF. The CDR3 bases are TGTGCCAGCAGTCCACCGGGACAGAGACGTGAAAAACTGTTTTTT. The rearrangement links TRBV6-5 to TRBJ1-4, with 7 positions matching TRBD1. The CDR3 consists of 15 residues. Germline V gene sequence: CDR1 MNHEY, CDR2 SVGAGI. Unmatched junction bases numbered 10, after V lost 5 bases and J lost 7 bases.

This clone was counted once. The CDR3, as DNA: TGTGCCAGCAGTACCGCGGGAGCAGATACGCAGTATTTT. It encodes CASSTAGADTQYF. V usage is TRBV7-2 and J usage is TRBJ2-3, with 7 positions matching TRBD2. Trimming took 6 bases from V and 4 from J; bases not matched to a gene: 4. CDR3 length equals 13 residues. Germline-derived CDR1 and CDR2 are SGHTA and FQGNSA.

V and J are TRBV6-1 and TRBJ1-2; D ambiguous. The CDR3 has 14 amino acids. Germline CDR1 MNHNS, CDR2 SASEGT. V lost 3 bases to trimming and J lost 3 bases, with 11 bases between them. CDR3 DNA sequence: TGTGCCAGCAGTGAGAATCCGAGGGACTATGGCTACACCTTC. It encodes CASSENPRDYGYTF.